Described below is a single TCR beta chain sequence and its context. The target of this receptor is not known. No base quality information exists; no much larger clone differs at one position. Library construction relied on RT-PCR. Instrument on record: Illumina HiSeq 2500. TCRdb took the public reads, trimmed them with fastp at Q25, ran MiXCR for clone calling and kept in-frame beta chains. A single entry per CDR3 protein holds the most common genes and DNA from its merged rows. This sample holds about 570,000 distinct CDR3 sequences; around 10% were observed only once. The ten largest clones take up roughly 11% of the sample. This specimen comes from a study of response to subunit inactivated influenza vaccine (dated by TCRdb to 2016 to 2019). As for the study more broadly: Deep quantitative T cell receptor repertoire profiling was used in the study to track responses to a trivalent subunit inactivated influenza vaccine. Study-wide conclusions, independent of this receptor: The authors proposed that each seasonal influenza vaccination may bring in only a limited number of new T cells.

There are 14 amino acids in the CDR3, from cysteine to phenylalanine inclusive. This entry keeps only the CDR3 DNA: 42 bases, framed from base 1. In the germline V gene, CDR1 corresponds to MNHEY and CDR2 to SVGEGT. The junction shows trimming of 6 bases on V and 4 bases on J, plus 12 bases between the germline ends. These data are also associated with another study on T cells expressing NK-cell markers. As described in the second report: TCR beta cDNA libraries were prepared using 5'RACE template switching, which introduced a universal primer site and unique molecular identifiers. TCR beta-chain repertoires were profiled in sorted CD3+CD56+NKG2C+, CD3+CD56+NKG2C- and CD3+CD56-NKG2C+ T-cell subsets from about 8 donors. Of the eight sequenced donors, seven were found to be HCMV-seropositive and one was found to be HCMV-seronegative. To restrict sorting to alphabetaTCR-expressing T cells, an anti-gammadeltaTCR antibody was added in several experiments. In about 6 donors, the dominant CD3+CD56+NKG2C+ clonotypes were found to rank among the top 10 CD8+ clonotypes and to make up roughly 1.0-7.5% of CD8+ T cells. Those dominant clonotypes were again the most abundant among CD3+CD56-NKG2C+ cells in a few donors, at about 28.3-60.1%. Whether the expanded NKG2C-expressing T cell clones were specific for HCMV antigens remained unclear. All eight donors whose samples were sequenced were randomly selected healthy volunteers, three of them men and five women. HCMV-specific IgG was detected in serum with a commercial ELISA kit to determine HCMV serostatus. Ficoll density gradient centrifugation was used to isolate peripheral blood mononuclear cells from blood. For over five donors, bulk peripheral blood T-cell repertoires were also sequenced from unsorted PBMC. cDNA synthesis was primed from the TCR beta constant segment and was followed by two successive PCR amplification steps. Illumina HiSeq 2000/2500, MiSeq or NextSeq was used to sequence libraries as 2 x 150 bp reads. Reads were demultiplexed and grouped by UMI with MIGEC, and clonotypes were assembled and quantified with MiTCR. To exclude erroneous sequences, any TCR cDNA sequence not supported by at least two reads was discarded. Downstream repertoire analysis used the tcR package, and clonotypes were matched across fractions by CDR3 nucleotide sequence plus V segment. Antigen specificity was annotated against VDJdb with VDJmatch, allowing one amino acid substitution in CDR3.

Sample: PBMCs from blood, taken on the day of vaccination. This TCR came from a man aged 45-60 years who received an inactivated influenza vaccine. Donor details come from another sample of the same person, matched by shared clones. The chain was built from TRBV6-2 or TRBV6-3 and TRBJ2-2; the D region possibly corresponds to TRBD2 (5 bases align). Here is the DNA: TGTGCCAGCAGACCCGGGGTGGGCACCGGGGAGCTGTTTTTT. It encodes CASRPGVGTGELFF.